Listed below are T cell receptor beta chains from one sample, sequenced in a study of shared clonotypes between healthy human individuals. The data were produced by immunoSEQ multiplex PCR, yet TCRdb's version contains in-frame clones alone and is incomplete. The data contain about 680,000 clones, 92% of them singletons. Sequences were obtained from naive CD8+ T cells sorted from blood. The source is a man aged 30 to 39 in good health. The conserved cysteine and the conserved F or W are not part of the CDR3 here. The order of the fields is clone size, CDR3 length, V gene, CDR3 protein. Size tells how often a clone was seen (once, few, many) or the class of an expanded clone, and some rows leave it out.

once | 13 | TRBV7-9 | ASSQGSGLTDTQY
- | 12 | TRBV5-1 | ASSLDGPYNEQF
- | 14 | TRBV7-9 | ASSLGDSEPQETQY
- | 13 | TRBV27 | ASSSRREGTDTQY
- | 13 | TRBV4-2 | ASSQVWQVSDTQY
- | 12 | TRBV19 | ASSADYRVQPQH
once | 12 | TRBV7-9 | ASSLRQVNTEAF
- | 11 | TRBV15 | ATGQGVSYEQY
- | 20 | TRBV12-5 | ASGLVLVYGPGVGYSNQPQH
once | 11 | TRBV7-9 | ASSPPQDYEQY
- | 13 | TRBV11-1 | ASSPAPREGYEQY
- | 11 | TRBV4-1 | ASSQDKGGGYT
- | 9 | TRBV28 | ASSFRDEAF
once | 12 | TRBV19 | ASSIGHGEYEQY
- | 12 | TRBV27 | ASSLAGGNNEQF
- | 12 | TRBV27 | ASSLGQFPYEQY
once | 12 | TRBV27 | ASSHTGGGTEAF
- | 12 | TRBV7-9 | ASSVSGGDNEQF
- | 12 | TRBV6-1 | AAKVVTGDETQY
- | 16 | TRBV25-1 | ASSDLSGTGASYNEQF
- | 13 | TRBV19 | ASSEGQLSGNTIY
- | 15 | TRBV5-1 | ASSLRSLGQGGNEQY
- | 14 | TRBV7-6 | ASSPHVGSSTDTQY
- | 9 | TRBV11-2 | AVRKGNEQF
- | 14 | TRBV9 | ASSVQTGPSTDTQY
- | 12 | TRBV27 | ASRMGQSYNEQF
- | 17 | TRBV7-8 | ASSLGPRESPPGPGELF
- | 13 | TRBV4-1 | ASSQEGTSYNEQF
few | 14 | TRBV28 | ASSPRGQGFTQPQH
once | 16 | TRBV15 | ATSSDRSSGDSYNEQF
- | 15 | TRBV5-1 | ASSSRENTGTFYEQY
- | 12 | TRBV6-5 | ASSRQGYNEKLF
- | 12 | TRBV28 | ASSFSRNNTEAF
- | 12 | TRBV7-8 | ASSLVGGTYEQY
- | 9 | TRBV27 | ATRQGYEQY
- | 14 | TRBV9 | ASGTIGTASYNEQF
once | 13 | TRBV29-1 | SVEDFAGGLGEQY
- | 13 | TRBV6-5 | ASSPSGSSYNEQF
- | 11 | TRBV7-2 | ASGGTLAYEQY
- | 13 | TRBV10-3 | AISEGGRAYNEQF
- | 11 | TRBV5-5 | ASSFAGGSSYT
- | 13 | TRBV7-9 | ASSLKSGQKDEQY
- | 13 | TRBV9 | ASSVGGGSTDTQY
- | 12 | TRBV6-5 | ASSYRDRDNEQF
- | 9 | TRBV7-9 | ASSLPGGQD
- | 9 | TRBV9 | ASSGPGELF
- | 14 | TRBV11-3 | ASSPPTSGITDTQY
- | 14 | TRBV14 | ASSQGSGKRGETQY
- | 10 | TRBV4-1 | ASSPTGETQY
- | 14 | TRBV7-6 | ASSLGGTTPTGELF
- | 13 | TRBV19 | ASRDSLPPHSEQF
- | 11 | TRBV29-1 | SVGDAFTGELF
- | 14 | TRBV9 | ASSSSLHHLNYGYT